Reported below is one T cell receptor (beta chain). Its cognate antigen is unknown. With 3 bases removed from V and 0 bases from J, the gap between germline ends came to 12 bases. Per the germline V gene, CDR1 is SQVTM and CDR2 is ANQGSEA. The CDR3 covers 16 residues. The entry originates in a study of cytomegalovirus exposure and HLA in healthy donors. General study results and limits: Accurate prediction of most subjects' HLA-A and HLA-B alleles from TCR beta sequences was reported.

The PCR employed 60 Vbeta primers together with 13 Jbeta primers. Original processing notes: Later reanalysis found 75 million to 100 million unique TCR beta chains, about 11 million of them shared. Measured with immunoSEQ multiplex PCR; TCRdb has only the in-frame clones, and not every one. The DNA gave D and trimming, while V, J and clone size come from that table. The sample lists 130,000 or so clones; approximately 88% were seen once. The V gene is TRBV29-1, the J gene TRBJ2-6, with TRBD1 as a possible D gene (5 bases). This TCR was recovered from a middle-aged woman in good health and CMV-seronegative. The material sequenced was PBMCs. This chain's CDR3 is CSVEVGPYSGANVLTF. As DNA, the CDR3 is TGCAGCGTTGAGGTGGGGCCATACTCTGGGGCCAACGTCCTGACTTTC.